This T cell receptor (beta chain) emerged from a study of blood T cell repertoires in COVID-19. The overall study: There were acute and convalescent COVID-19 samples, and they came from the United States, Italy and Spain.

As handled by the study authors: Amplification of reference gene primers was used by the study to estimate nucleated cell counts. TCRdb's table, derived via immunoSEQ multiplex PCR, lists solely in-frame clones and lacks some. The DNA gave D and trimming, while V, J and clone size come from that table. The sample lists 300,000 to 400,000 clones, over 75% occurring once. Seattle's enrolled individuals joined amid active infection and were then monitored longitudinally. The CDR3 is 11 residues long. Germline V lookup: CDR1 MNHEY, CDR2 SVGAGI. V was clipped by 6 bases and J by 11 bases, with 13 bases between them.

The TCR sequence derives from a woman aged 60 to 75 with COVID-19, enrolled during active disease. Sequencing was carried out using peripheral blood. The genes are TRBV6-5 and TRBJ1-1; D ambiguous. CDR3 in DNA: TGTGCCAGCAGCGCCAGTGGGAGGGCTTTCTTT. Its translation is CASSASGRAFF.